The 26 T cell receptor beta chains given below trace back to one sample, sequenced in a study of Graves' ophthalmopathy and Graves' hyperthyroidism. Amplification of TCR beta CDR3 regions used RNA transcripts. HTBI primers were employed in first-round RT-PCR, then a second-round multiplex PCR followed. In TCRdb, the multiplex PCR reads were re-called with MiXCR into one record per CDR3 protein. The data show approximately 410,000 distinct CDR3 sequences, with 15% to 19% seen just once and approximately 7% held by the top ten. Specimen: peripheral blood. Every receptor here comes from a woman younger than 35 with stable Graves' hyperthyroidism.

This clonotype was seen more than once but under ten times. The chain has TRBV3-1 and TRBJ1-1; D gene ambiguous. Deletions cut 0 bases from V and 2 bases from J, with 10 bases between. Germline-derived CDR1 and CDR2 are LGHDT and YNNKEL (reference sequence). The CDR3 length is 15 residues. The CDR3 protein is CASSQEWGFNTEAFF. CDR3 DNA: TGTGCCAGCAGCCAAGAATGGGGTTTCAACACTGAAGCTTTCTTT. Based on the CDR3 plus reference TRBV3-1 and TRBJ1-1, the full variable domain is DTAVSQTPKYLVTQMGNDKSIKCEQNLGHDTMYWYKQDSKKFLKIMFSYNNKELIINETVPNRFSPKSPDKAHLNLHINSLELGDSAVYFCASSQEWGFNTEAFFGQGTRLTVV.

This clonotype was observed at least ten times. The chain uses TRBV19 and TRBJ1-2; possibly TRBD1 for D (5 bases). From germline, CDR1 is LNHDA and CDR2 SQIVND (reference sequence). V was pared by 10 bases and J by 4 bases, with 16 bases between. The CDR3 covers 13 residues. CDR3 sequence reads: CATRIDSSYGYTF. For the CDR3, the DNA is TGTGCCACCCGAATTGACAGCTCCTATGGCTACACCTTC.

This clonotype was observed at least ten times. The genes are TRBV7-9 and TRBJ1-6; TRBD1 might be the D (6 bases). V was pared by 3 bases and J by 8 bases, with 17 bases between. This CDR3 has 16 residues. From germline, CDR1 is SEHNR and CDR2 FQNEAQ (reference sequence). DNA for the CDR3: TGTGCCAGCAGCTTCGGGATAGAGGGGGTGGATTCACCCCTCCACTTT. Its protein is CASSFGIEGVDSPLHF.

At least ten counts were recorded for this clonotype. J is TRBJ1-1 and V is TRBV2, with D perhaps TRBD1 (5 bases). V gave up 2 bases and J gave up 8 bases, with 9 bases separating them. Per the germline V gene, CDR1 is SNHLY and CDR2 is FYNNEI. The CDR3 sequence is 12 residues long. CDR3 sequence (DNA): TGTGCCAGCAGTGAAATAGGGGCGGAAGCTTTCTTT. Translating gives CASSEIGAEAFF.

This clonotype was recorded many times. This chain uses TRBV15 with TRBJ1-5; 7 nucleotides line up with TRBD1. J lost 2 bases, V lost 3 bases, and 10 bases had no gene match. This CDR3 is 17 amino acids long. In germline, CDR1 is LNHNV, CDR2 YYDKDF (reference sequence). The CDR3 loop is CATSSHRGGGGNQPQHF. The CDR3 DNA sequence: TGTGCCACCAGCAGCCACAGGGGTGGAGGAGGCAATCAGCCCCAGCATTTT.

Details on this clonotype: One end of the junction fails to match germline, which may point to a read error. The chain recombines TRBV7-9 with TRBJ2-7; 7 positions agree with TRBD1. This CDR3 is 13 amino acids long. The germline gives CDR1 SEHNR, CDR2 FQNEAQ (reference sequence). CDR3 bases: TGTGCCAGCTGCTTGGGACAGCCCTACGAGCAGTACTTC. Its protein is CASCLGQPYEQYF.

Comment on this clonotype: This could be a read error, since a much larger clone is one nucleotide away. V is TRBV7-9 and J is TRBJ1-1, with unresolved D. The CDR3 is 12 residues long. Germline CDR1 reads SEHNR; CDR2 reads FQNEAQ (reference sequence). The V end lost 2 bases, the J end lost 3 bases, and 4 bases lay between the germline ends. CDR3 in DNA: TGTGCCAGCAGCTTATTTGACACTGAAGCTTTCTTT. It is translated as CASSLFDTEAFF.

This clonotype was observed at least ten times. The chain carries TRBV15 and TRBJ2-7; TRBD1 agrees at 8 bases. V shed 3 bases, J shed 0 bases, and the junction held 1 base outside the gene matches. Per germline, CDR1 LNHNV and CDR2 YYDKDF (reference sequence). This CDR3 has 14 residues. CDR3: CATSRGTGSYEQYF. Here the CDR3 DNA reads TGTGCCACCAGCAGGGGGACAGGCTCCTACGAGCAGTACTTC.

This clonotype was found many times. J is TRBJ2-5 and V is TRBV29-1, with D perhaps TRBD2 (5 bases). V was trimmed by 7 bases and J by 5 bases, leaving 11 bases between them. CDR3 size: 11 residues. Germline CDR1 SQVTM, CDR2 ANQGSEA. CDR3 bases: TGCAGCGCTGAGCCGGGGGAGACCCAGTACTTC. This codes for CSAEPGETQYF.

This clonotype was observed many times. It is unclear where the CDR3 begins or ends on the DNA, so no DNA is shown, and the CDR3 is as TCRdb lists it. The CDR3 spells CSARVVERETLKLSLEAFF. The rearrangement links TRBV20-1 to TRBJ1-1. Germline-derived CDR1 and CDR2 are DFQATT and SNEGSKA (reference sequence). The CDR3 sequence runs 19 residues, both termini included.

Concerning this clonotype: This CDR3 is missing its conserved last phenylalanine or tryptophan, likely due to a read error. The V gene is TRBV6-1, the J gene TRBJ2-7, with D possibly matching TRBD2 (6 bases). The germline V gene encodes CDR1 MNHNS and CDR2 SASEGT. The ends were cut back, 5 bases at V and 0 bases at J, with 14 bases in the middle. The CDR3 extends over 15 amino acids. The CDR3 spells CASSPGLAVSYEQYY. The CDR3 region has the DNA TGTGCCAGCAGTCCCGGTTTAGCGGTCTCCTACGAGCAGTACTAC.

V usage is TRBV6-1 and J usage is TRBJ2-6, with D possibly TRBD1 on 6 matching bases. CDR1 is MNHNS, CDR2 SASEGT, per germline. The CDR3 contains 15 residues. Deletions cut 6 bases from V and 4 bases from J, with 13 bases between. CDR3 in amino acids: CASRFTGTGANVLTF. CDR3 coding DNA: TGTGCCAGCAGATTCACAGGGACCGGGGCCAACGTCCTGACTTTC.

At least ten counts were recorded for this clonotype. This chain joins TRBV27 and TRBJ1-2; 7 nucleotides align to TRBD1. V dropped 6 bases and J dropped 7; count of bases not matched to a gene: 8. CDR3 length: 13 amino acids. Germline loops: CDR1 MNHEY, CDR2 SMNVEV (reference sequence). CDR3 sequence: CASRDRVVSGYTF. In DNA, the CDR3 is TGTGCCAGCAGAGACAGGGTGGTGTCTGGCTACACCTTC.

This clonotype was seen many times. The chain combines TRBV19 with TRBJ1-2, with D uncertain. The CDR3 is made up of 13 amino acids. The ends were cut back, 7 bases at V and 4 bases at J, with 13 bases in the middle. CDR1 is LNHDA, CDR2 SQIVND, per germline (reference sequence). As DNA, the CDR3 is TGTGCCAGTAAGAGGGTGCGTGGCTATGGCTACACCTTC. Its protein product is CASKRVRGYGYTF.

The rearrangement links TRBV6-5 to TRBJ1-2, with D perhaps matching TRBD1 (5 bases). CDR1 is MNHEY and CDR2 is SVGAGI in the germline V gene. V was clipped by 2 bases and J by 4 bases, with 11 bases between them. This CDR3 is 14 amino acids long. The CDR3 reads CASSYGQGIYGYTF. CDR3 bases: TGTGCCAGCAGTTACGGTCAGGGCATCTATGGCTACACCTTC.

This clonotype was observed a few times. V gene TRBV6-1 combines with J gene TRBJ1-2, with 7 nucleotides matching TRBD1. The CDR3 covers 16 residues. The germline CDR1 and CDR2 sequences are MNHNS and SASEGT. Losses at the gene ends were 2 bases for V and 6 bases for J; bases not matched to a gene: 12. CDR3: CASSEWIGRGGNGYTF. The CDR3 region has the DNA TGTGCCAGCAGTGAATGGATTGGCAGGGGGGGAAATGGCTACACCTTC.

Comment on this clonotype: A much larger clone sits a single nucleotide away, making a read error possible. The genes are TRBV6-1 and TRBJ2-7; D call uncertain. The germline V gene has CDR1 MNHNS and CDR2 SASEGT. The CDR3 runs 13 residues. CDR3 loop: CASSDLLIYEQCF. The CDR3 DNA reads as TGTGCCAGCAGTGACCTATTAATCTACGAGCAGTGCTTC.

About this clonotype itself: A much larger clone differs by one base, so this may be a read error. In this CDR3 the conserved last residue, phenylalanine or tryptophan, is missing, so a read error is likely. This chain joins TRBV29-1 and TRBJ1-2; D is undetermined. This CDR3 contains 13 residues. The V gene lost 6 bases and the J gene lost 5 bases, with 16 bases spanning the gap. Germline V gives CDR1 SQVTM, CDR2 ANQGSEA. The chain's CDR3 is CSVTEDGTYGYTL. CDR3 DNA: TGCAGCGTAACGGAGGACGGAACTTATGGCTACACCCTC.

The V and J genes are TRBV6-1 and TRBJ1-1; maybe TRBD1 (6 bases). The germline gives CDR1 MNHNS, CDR2 SASEGT. The CDR3 runs 14 residues. V lost 0 bases and J lost 4, with 9 bases in between. The CDR3 is CASSEALGATEAFF. Written as DNA, the CDR3 is TGTGCCAGCAGTGAAGCGCTGGGGGCCACTGAAGCTTTCTTT.

This clonotype was counted between two and nine times. The chain joins TRBV10-2 to TRBJ1-6; 7 nucleotides match TRBD1. J lost 8 bases, V lost 4 bases, and 11 bases had no gene match. The V gene's germline CDR1 is WSHSY and CDR2 SAAADI. This CDR3 region has 16 residues. The CDR3 loop reads CASSGTGSLGDSPLHF. The DNA of the CDR3 is TGCGCCAGCAGTGGGACAGGTTCTTTAGGGGATTCACCCCTCCACTTT.

This clonotype has a count of ten or more. The chain is built from TRBV19 and TRBJ1-1; 7 bases fit TRBD1. In germline, CDR1 is LNHDA, CDR2 SQIVND (reference sequence). Trimming at V came to 5 bases and at J to 4 bases, leaving 16 bases not matched to a gene. The CDR3 is 17 residues long. The CDR3 DNA sequence: TGTGCCAGTAGTGAGGGGAAAGGATCCAACAGGGGCACTGAAGCTTTCTTT. Translated: CASSEGKGSNRGTEAFF.

At least ten counts were recorded for this clonotype. This rearrangement joins TRBV6-5 to TRBJ2-2; 7 positions agree with TRBD1. CDR1 is MNHEY and CDR2 is SVGAGI in the germline V gene. The CDR3 contains 16 residues. The J segment lost 4 bases and the V segment lost 8 bases, leaving 13 bases of the junction unmatched. The CDR3 nucleotides read TGTGCCAGCGTCGGAAACAGGGGTTGGGCCACCGGGGAGCTGTTTTTT. This sequence encodes CASVGNRGWATGELFF.

This clonotype was counted ten times or more. The chain links TRBV5-1 to TRBJ1-5; D uncertain. The germline V gene has CDR1 SGHRS and CDR2 YFSETQ. Trimming removed 3 bases from V and 5 bases from J, with 21 bases in between. There are 17 residues in the CDR3. CDR3 nucleotides: TGCGCCAGCAGCTACCGAAATCATTTGGGCAGACATCAGCCCCAGCATTTT. Translation: CASSYRNHLGRHQPQHF.

J is TRBJ2-7 and V is TRBV20-1; either TRBD1 or TRBD2 may supply D (7 bases each). Germline lookup yields CDR1 DFQATT and CDR2 SNEGSKA (reference sequence). There are 17 residues in the CDR3. Trimming shortened V by 0 bases and J by 4 bases, and 22 bases separated the two germline ends. CDR3 bases: TGCAGTGCTAGAGATCTTCTCCCACGCCAGGGGGGGTACGAGCAGTACTTC. As protein: CSARDLLPRQGGYEQYF.

This clonotype was counted many times. The genes are TRBV20-1 and TRBJ1-6; D perhaps matches TRBD1 (6 bases). Trimming removed 5 bases from V and 10 bases from J, with 21 bases in between. Germline V CDR1 and CDR2: DFQATT, SNEGSKA (reference sequence). The CDR3 runs 15 residues. CDR3 residues: CSASTLPGQRSPLHF. In nucleotides, the CDR3 is TGCAGTGCTTCGACGCTTCCGGGACAACGATCACCCCTCCACTTT.

The genes are TRBV20-1 and TRBJ2-2; tentatively, D is TRBD2 (5 bases). The CDR3 extends over 13 amino acids. Trimming cost V 0 bases and J 6 bases, with 8 bases left between them. Germline V gene sequence: CDR1 DFQATT, CDR2 SNEGSKA (reference sequence). The CDR3 DNA reads TGCAGTGCTAGAGATCGGGAATCCGGGGAGCTGTTTTTT. Translated, it gives CSARDRESGELFF.